The 16 T cell receptor beta chains presented below share a single source sample, sequenced in a study of human T cells and chemical hapten exposure. Each CDR3 protein is one row after TCRdb ran MiXCR on the RACE reads. This table holds fewer than 95,000 distinct CDR3 sequences, about 11% found once. As to time point: patch test 2, 6 weeks after DPC sensitization. Treatment specified: therapeutic diphenylcyclopropenone sensitization with weekly scalp DPC. The sample was whole blood, taken in connection with sensitization to the hapten diphenylcyclopropenone (DPC). These receptors originate from a man aged 35 to 55 with alopecia areata. Some clones in this sample may be carry-over from other donors' samples.

This clonotype has just a few counts. V is TRBV18 and J is TRBJ2-1, with no clear D. Trimming left V 3 bases short and J 9 bases short, with 18 bases between. The germline CDR1 and CDR2 sequences are KGHSH and LQKENI. The CDR3 spans 15 residues. The CDR3 spells CASSPTPWTRPEQFF. CDR3 in DNA: TGTGCCAGCTCACCGACCCCCTGGACGAGGCCTGAGCAGTTCTTC.

Worth noting for this clonotype: The conserved phenylalanine or tryptophan is not found at the CDR3 terminus, so this likely reflects a read error. The J gene is TRBJ2-7, the V gene TRBV6-5, with TRBD1 as a possible D gene (6 bases). This CDR3 comprises 13 residues. Trimming cost V 2 bases and J 7 bases, with 12 bases left between them. Germline loops: CDR1 MNHEY, CDR2 SVGAGI. The CDR3 reads CASSYGRGGEQYL. The DNA of the CDR3 is TGTGCCAGCAGTTACGGCAGGGGTGGAGAGCAGTACTTA.

The V call is TRBV7-3, the J call TRBJ2-3; D ambiguous. The V end was cut by 5 bases, the J end by 2 bases, with 8 bases between. Germline V gene sequence: CDR1 SGHTA, CDR2 FQGTGA. CDR3 length: 13 amino acids. Here the CDR3 DNA reads TGTGCCAGCAGCCGAGTGGACACAGATACGCAGTATTTT. This codes for CASSRVDTDTQYF.

This clonotype was seen a few times. The chain couples TRBV5-6 to TRBJ2-3; D is perhaps TRBD2 (5 bases). The V and J ends lost 0 bases and 3 bases respectively, with 11 bases between them. The germline V gene has CDR1 SGHDT and CDR2 YYEEEE. This CDR3 spans 15 amino acids. This CDR3 reads CASSLVIRGTDTQYF. The DNA of the CDR3 is TGTGCCAGCAGCTTGGTGATCCGCGGGACAGATACGCAGTATTTT.

The V call is TRBV29-1, the J call TRBJ2-3; no firm D call. CDR1 is SQVTM and CDR2 is ANQGSEA in the germline V gene. The V and J ends lost 3 bases and 1 base respectively, with 8 bases between them. The CDR3 sequence is 13 residues long. The CDR3 sequence is CSVDTGRTDTQYF. The DNA of the CDR3 is TGCAGCGTTGATACCGGCCGCACAGATACGCAGTATTTT.

The CDR3, as DNA: TGTGCCAGCAGCTTAGCGCTAAGTCAGAACAATGAGCAGTTCTTC. Translated: CASSLALSQNNEQFF. The chain links TRBV7-2 to TRBJ2-1; D is ambiguous. CDR1 is SGHTA, CDR2 FQGNSA, per germline. CDR3 length: 15 residues. V was shortened by 0 bases and J by 5 bases, with 11 bases between the two germline ends.

CDR3: CASSPGRRQETQYF. For the CDR3, the DNA is TGTGCCAGCAGCCCCGGGCGTAGACAAGAGACCCAGTACTTC. This chain connects TRBV11-2 to TRBJ2-5, with D unclear. The CDR3 sequence is 14 residues long. Germline V gene sequence: CDR1 SGHAT, CDR2 FQNNGV. Trimming cost V 5 bases and J 2 bases, with 12 bases left between them.

This clonotype has just one count. CDR3 loop: CSPTGEGQPQHF. DNA for the CDR3: TGCAGCCCCACAGGAGAGGGGCAGCCCCAGCATTTT. The rearrangement links TRBV29-1 to TRBJ1-5, with D tentatively TRBD1 (5 bases). Between the trimmed V and J ends, which lost 8 bases and 7 bases, there was a span of 15 bases. The CDR3 contains 12 residues. Germline CDR1 is SQVTM and CDR2 is ANQGSEA.

This clonotype was detected a few times. The chain has TRBV30 and TRBJ2-3; 8 nucleotides agree with TRBD2. This CDR3 region has 12 residues. Unmatched junction bases numbered 1, after V lost 5 bases and J lost 3 bases. Germline-derived CDR1 and CDR2 are GTSNPN and SVGIG (reference sequence). CDR3 residues: CAWGGRTDTQYF. CDR3 DNA sequence: TGTGCCTGGGGCGGGAGGACAGATACGCAGTATTTT. The full variable domain, rest sourced from reference TRBV30 and TRBJ2-3, is SQTIHQWPATLVQPVGSPLSLECTVEGTSNPNLYWYRQAAGRGLQLLFYSVGIGQISSEVPQNLSASRPQDRQFILSSKKLLLSDSGFYLCAWGGRTDTQYFGPGTRLTVL.

This clonotype showed up just a few times. The gene calls are TRBV29-1 and TRBJ2-3; D ambiguous. V lost 4 bases, J lost 1 base, and 9 bases lay in between. Per germline, CDR1 SQVTM and CDR2 ANQGSEA. The CDR3 spans 13 residues. CDR3: CSVGPAGTDTQYF. In nucleotides, the CDR3 is TGCAGCGTTGGCCCTGCGGGCACAGATACGCAGTATTTT.

This chain links TRBV9 with TRBJ2-7, with 10 nucleotides matching TRBD2. V trimming: 0 bases; J trimming: 4 bases; junction bases outside the gene matches: 4. This CDR3 region has 15 residues. Germline CDR1 and CDR2: SGDLS and YYNGEE. The CDR3 spells CASSVGSSGSYEQYF. CDR3 nucleotide sequence: TGTGCCAGCAGCGTAGGATCTAGCGGGAGTTACGAGCAGTACTTC.

Worth noting for this clonotype: A read error may account for a junction end that differs from germline. The chain joins TRBV7-2 to TRBJ2-1; 7 bases map to TRBD1. CDR1 is SGHTA and CDR2 is FQGNSA in the germline V gene. CDR3 size: 13 residues. CDR3 region: CVSRQGANNEQFF. The DNA for the CDR3 is TGTGTCAGCAGACAGGGAGCCAACAATGAGCAGTTCTTC.

The chain recombines TRBV5-1 with TRBJ2-3; D perhaps matches TRBD2 (6 bases). Germline-derived CDR1 and CDR2 are SGHRS and YFSETQ. V was trimmed by 5 bases and J by 4 bases, leaving 8 bases between them. The CDR3 covers 12 residues. The CDR3 loop is CASRWEADTQYF. CDR3 DNA: TGCGCCAGCAGGTGGGAGGCAGATACGCAGTATTTT.

This clonotype was counted at least ten times. This chain links TRBV20-1 with TRBJ1-5, with a weak D call TRBD1 (5 bases). The CDR3 is 15 residues long. Germline lookup yields CDR1 DFQATT and CDR2 SNEGSKA (reference sequence). V lost 1 base, J lost 7 bases, and 17 bases lay in between. The CDR3 DNA sequence: TGCAGTGCTAGAGGGGAGAGAGGGACGCGGCAGCCCCAGCATTTT. Protein product: CSARGERGTRQPQHF.

V usage is TRBV15 and J usage is TRBJ2-3, with unresolved D. Trimming removed 5 bases at V and 8 bases at J, with 11 bases between. The CDR3 consists of 12 residues. Germline CDR1 LNHNV, CDR2 YYDKDF (reference sequence). The CDR3 sequence: CATSARLGTQYF. In nucleotides, the CDR3 is TGTGCCACCAGCGCTCGATTGGGTACGCAGTATTTT.

The chain has TRBV6-6 and TRBJ2-7; D perhaps matches TRBD1 (6 bases). The CDR3 is 18 amino acids. The V end lost 5 bases, the J end lost 2 bases, and 25 bases lay between the germline ends. Germline V gives CDR1 MNHNY, CDR2 SVGAGI (reference sequence). CDR3 sequence reads: CASSPSQGMAQTAYEQYV. In DNA form, the CDR3 reads TGTGCCAGCAGTCCCTCACAGGGAATGGCACAGACAGCCTACGAGCAGTACGTC.